The rows below give T cell receptor beta chains drawn from one sample of a study of blood T cell repertoires in COVID-19. Sequencing was performed with immunoSEQ multiplex PCR; in TCRdb, only in-frame clones are kept and a portion is missing. The table lists about 270,000 clones, over 70% of them singletons. The material sequenced was peripheral blood. The origin of the receptors is a man at least 80 years old with acute or convalescent COVID-19. Both conserved end residues are trimmed from each CDR3. D genes are given only for firm matches.

D gene	V gene	J gene	CDR3 protein
TRBD2	TRBV6-2/TRBV6-3	TRBJ2-7	ASSYSTVREFEQY
TRBD1	TRBV7-2	TRBJ1-2	ASSLMTGRGNYGYT
-	TRBV6-5	TRBJ2-1	ASRFGSYNEQF
TRBD1	TRBV19	TRBJ1-1	ASNLGGITEAF
-	TRBV7-2	TRBJ2-2	ASSPMTGTGELF
-	TRBV6-1	TRBJ2-5	ASSETRSQETQY
-	TRBV27	TRBJ1-1	ASSTWGGSTEAF
-	TRBV6-1	TRBJ1-6	ASSEGSSYNSPLH
TRBD2	TRBV4-1	TRBJ2-5	ASSPATSGGAGETQY
TRBD1	TRBV6-1	TRBJ1-3	ASSEGGTVHRGPGNTIY
-	TRBV7-3	TRBJ2-3	ASSGGPADTQY
-	TRBV12-3/TRBV12-4	TRBJ1-2	ASSPDSYYGYT
-	TRBV7-2	TRBJ2-7	ASSLKGPEQY
TRBD1	TRBV5-1	TRBJ1-5	ASSLVPGQGSQPQH
-	TRBV10-1	TRBJ2-3	ASSASAENTDTQY
-	TRBV5-1	TRBJ1-1	ASRPREDTEAF